This TCR beta chain was identified in a study of vaccination effects on CD4 cells after COVID-19. Study-level background: Antigen-specific CD4+ T cells were expanded with viral peptide pools in the ViraFEST assay before sequencing.

Subsequent to 10 days of culture, CD4+ T cells were isolated. Neither prior SARS-CoV-2 infection nor positive nucleocapsid antibodies were present in the vaccine recipients. Measured with immunoSEQ multiplex PCR; TCRdb has only the in-frame clones, and not every one. Among more than 35,000 clones, about four fifths were seen once, and the ten largest hold roughly 3%. As concerns this clone: The target antigen is unknown.

CDR1 is MNHEY and CDR2 is SVGEGT in the germline V gene. V gave up 5 bases and J gave up 4 bases; unmatched junction bases: 11. The CDR3 has 16 residues. Study outcomes and limitations: Common cold coronavirus cross-reactivity was shown by only 1 of 255 vaccine-induced clones in healthy vaccinees.

Sample: CD4+ T cells from PBMCs cultured without peptide, taken before COVID-19 vaccination. The chain has TRBV6-2 or TRBV6-3 and TRBJ2-3; 8 nucleotides match TRBD2. The receptor's source is a human donor who received a COVID-19 vaccine. In DNA form, the CDR3 reads TGTGCCAGCAGTGTGCCCTCCGCGGGGGGCTCAGATACGCAGTATTTT. This codes for CASSVPSAGGSDTQYF.